The next 9 T cell receptor beta chains were all read from a single sample in a study of blood T cell repertoires in COVID-19. Generated by immunoSEQ multiplex PCR, the TCRdb table keeps only in-frame clones and is missing some. The profile shows 45,000 to 70,000 clones, around 80% of them singletons. Sequenced: peripheral blood. All receptors derive from a woman aged 60-75 years with acute or convalescent COVID-19.

This clone was picked up one time. This chain uses TRBV5-5 with TRBJ1-1; possible D gene TRBD1, 5 bases. Trimming cost V 2 bases and J 3 bases, with 5 bases left between them. There are 12 residues in the CDR3. Per the germline V gene, CDR1 is SGHKS and CDR2 is YYEKEE (reference sequence). This chain's CDR3 is CASSFRDTEAFF. In DNA, the CDR3 is TGTGCCAGCAGCTTCAGGGACACTGAAGCTTTCTTT.

The rearrangement uses TRBV5-6 and TRBJ2-2; 12 bases match TRBD2. The germline V gene has CDR1 SGHDT and CDR2 YYEEEE. The trim removed 0 bases at V and 6 bases at J, leaving 3 bases unmatched. The CDR3 extends over 16 amino acids. In nucleotides, the CDR3 is TGTGCCAGCAGCTTGGGGACTAGCGGGATTCCCGGGGAGCTGTTTTTT. Translating gives CASSLGTSGIPGELFF.

The genes are TRBV4-1 and TRBJ2-2; TRBD1 might be the D (7 bases). V was cut by 3 bases and J by 2 bases, with 19 bases left in between. This CDR3 has 18 residues. Germline loops: CDR1 MGHRA, CDR2 YSYEKL. CDR3 DNA sequence: TGCGCCAGCAGCCAGCCCAATGAGGGGGCGGGAAACACCGGGGAGCTGTTTTTT. It codes for CASSQPNEGAGNTGELFF.

The V and J genes are TRBV29-1 and TRBJ1-2; 12 positions match TRBD1. The CDR3 is made up of 14 amino acids. V trimming: 2 bases; J trimming: 9 bases; junction bases outside the gene matches: 7. Per germline, CDR1 SQVTM and CDR2 ANQGSEA. The CDR3 DNA reads TGCAGCGTTGAAACCGGGACAGGGGGCGTTAGCTACACCTTC. Translation: CSVETGTGGVSYTF.

V is TRBV24-1 and J is TRBJ1-1; 8 bases align to TRBD1. Germline CDR1 is KGHDR and CDR2 is SFDVKD. There are 19 residues in the CDR3. Trimming removed 2 bases from V and 5 bases from J; junction bases left unmatched: 18. CDR3 nucleotide sequence: TGTGCCACCAGTGATTGGGGGCAGGGGGGAGGACAGGGTGGGACTGAAGCTTTCTTT. Protein sequence: CATSDWGQGGGQGGTEAFF.

This chain uses TRBV5-1 with TRBJ2-2, with unresolved D. The germline V gene has CDR1 SGHRS and CDR2 YFSETQ. With 2 bases removed from V and 0 bases from J, the gap between germline ends came to 8 bases. This CDR3 spans 15 amino acids. For the CDR3, the DNA is TGCGCCAGCAGCTTCGTAGCCGCGAACACCGGGGAGCTGTTTTTT. Translation: CASSFVAANTGELFF. Full variable domain (remainder filled in from reference TRBV5-1 and TRBJ2-2): KAGVTQTPRYLIKTRGQQVTLSCSPISGHRSVSWYQQTPGQGLQFLFEYFSETQRNKGNFPGRFSGRQFSNSRSEMNVSTLELGDSALYLCASSFVAANTGELFFGEGSRLTVL.

CDR3 bases: TGTGCCAGCAGCTTGGGTTCCAGGGAAGAGACCCAGTACTTC. The encoded protein is CASSLGSREETQYF. The V call is TRBV5-4, the J call TRBJ2-5; possible D gene TRBD1, 5 bases. This CDR3 is 14 amino acids long. CDR1 and CDR2 from the germline V gene are SGHNT and YYREEE (reference sequence). Trimming cost V 0 bases and J 3 bases, with 9 bases left between them.

The chain is built from TRBV11-2 and TRBJ1-1; D not certain. CDR3 length: 13 amino acids. Germline CDR1 and CDR2: SGHAT and FQNNGV. V dropped 2 bases and J dropped 3 bases, with 7 bases sitting between them. Written as DNA, the CDR3 is TGTGCCAGCAGCTTATCAGCGGACACTGAAGCTTTCTTT. This codes for CASSLSADTEAFF. The variable domain in full, completed from reference TRBV11-2 and TRBJ1-1, reads EAGVAQSPRYKIIEKRQSVAFWCNPISGHATLYWYQQILGQGPKLLIQFQNNGVVDDSQLPKDRFSAERLKGVDSTLKIQPAKLEDSAVYLCASSLSADTEAFFGQGTRLTVV.

The CDR3 DNA sequence: TGTGCCAGCAGCCCCAAGACAGGGAACTATGGCTACACCTTC. The encoded protein is CASSPKTGNYGYTF. V and J are TRBV7-9 and TRBJ1-2; 7 nucleotides match TRBD1. Germline-derived CDR1 and CDR2 are SEHNR and FQNEAQ (reference sequence). The CDR3 sequence is 14 residues long. V shed 5 bases and J 2 bases; nucleotides not matched to a gene: 5.